The T cell receptor (beta chain) described here comes from a study of shared T cell receptors in the human thymus. Measured with immunoSEQ multiplex PCR; TCRdb has only the in-frame clones, and not every one. The sample carries more than 550,000 clones, approximately 87% recorded once. Per the germline V gene, CDR1 is MGHRA and CDR2 is YSYEKL. Trimming removed 4 bases at V and 8 bases at J, with 15 bases between. CDR3 length equals 14 residues. This sample was also put to use in a study of human thymus T cells.

The chain is built from TRBV4-1 and TRBJ1-5; possibly TRBD1 for D (6 bases). The source of this sequence is a boy in the first two years of life with a congenital heart defect. Sequencing used thymocytes. The CDR3 nucleotides read TGCGCCAGCAGCCCGAGGGGGAGGGATAAGCCCCAGCATTTT. This encodes CASSPRGRDKPQHF.